The clone carrying this TCR beta chain was seen ten or more times. Its target is not known. The entry originates in a study of regulatory T cells in long-lasting Graves disease. Study results and limitations: Newly diagnosed Graves' patients exceeded persistent ones in TCR diversity.

Time point of the sample: newly diagnosed GD, antithyroid drugs for less than 3 months. Isolated PBMC RNA provided the starting material for the TCR library. Patient provenance is recorded as an endocrinology department in Xi'an, China. CDR3 length equals 18 residues. Trimming removed 3 bases from V and 0 bases from J; junction bases left unmatched: 8. Sequencing libraries for TCR beta were prepared with iRepertoire HTBI primers and Arm-PCR of CDR3 regions. TCRdb reprocessed the multiplex PCR reads with MiXCR, giving one entry per CDR3 protein. The sample yields approximately 400,000 distinct CDR3 sequences, 14% to 15% seen once. The same specimen was also included in a second study, on T cells in Graves' hyperthyroidism and ophthalmopathy.

Sequencing used peripheral blood mononuclear cells (PBMCs), obtained at new diagnosis, from a patient treated with antithyroid drugs. This chain uses TRBV12-3 or TRBV12-4 with TRBJ2-4, with 10 bases matching TRBD2. The sequence was collected from a woman aged 30 to 39 with Graves disease. CDR3 sequence reads: CASSFWLAGVLAKNIQYF. The CDR3 DNA sequence: TGTGCCAGCAGTTTTTGGCTAGCGGGAGTCCTAGCCAAAAACATTCAGTACTTC.